This is a list of T cell receptor beta chains from one sample in a study of a mutant IDH1 vaccine in newly diagnosed glioma. Antigens for these TCRs are unknown. Some clones are missing from TCRdb's copy, which holds only in-frame ones; the method was immunoSEQ multiplex PCR. The repertoire holds tens of thousands of clones, with roughly 81% as singletons. The sample was PBMCs, taken from a glioma patient whose treatment included an IDH1 peptide vaccine. Every receptor here comes from a man aged 35-49 years with glioma. Both conserved end residues are part of each CDR3. A D gene is named only where the DNA matches it firmly. Rows may omit the clone size; those that give it use once, few, many or a size class.

d_gene: -
v_gene: TRBV5-1
j_gene: TRBJ2-1
abundance: -
CDR3aa: CASSPTGNEGNNEQFF
CDR3nt: TGCGCCAGCAGCCCAACAGGGAATGAAGGAAACAATGAGCAGTTCTTC

d_gene: TRBD1
v_gene: TRBV19
j_gene: TRBJ2-5
abundance: -
CDR3aa: CASSIGTRDRGQETQYF
CDR3nt: TGTGCCAGTAGTATCGGGACCCGGGACAGGGGCCAAGAGACCCAGTACTTC

d_gene: -
v_gene: TRBV9
j_gene: TRBJ1-4
abundance: -
CDR3aa: CASSVEAATNEKLFF
CDR3nt: TGTGCCAGCAGCGTGGAAGCCGCAACTAATGAAAAACTGTTTTTT

d_gene: TRBD1
v_gene: TRBV25-1
j_gene: TRBJ2-1
abundance: -
CDR3aa: CASKKTGGSNEQFF
CDR3nt: TGTGCCAGCAAGAAAACAGGGGGGAGCAATGAGCAGTTCTTC

d_gene: -
v_gene: TRBV6-5
j_gene: TRBJ2-4
abundance: -
CDR3aa: CASSYDPWNIQYF
CDR3nt: TGTGCCAGCAGTTACGATCCGTGGAACATTCAGTACTTC

d_gene: -
v_gene: TRBV5-6
j_gene: TRBJ2-7
abundance: -
CDR3aa: CASSSVSQGPPYEQYF
CDR3nt: TGTGCCAGCAGCTCCGTTTCTCAGGGTCCCCCCTACGAGCAGTACTTC

d_gene: -
v_gene: TRBV19
j_gene: TRBJ1-1
abundance: -
CDR3aa: CASSTRAQAVRTEAFF
CDR3nt: TGTGCCAGTAGTACCCGAGCACAGGCGGTTCGGACTGAAGCTTTCTTT

d_gene: TRBD1
v_gene: TRBV27
j_gene: TRBJ2-5
abundance: -
CDR3aa: CASSAFRQGSRGTQYF
CDR3nt: TGTGCCAGCAGTGCCTTTAGACAGGGGTCGCGTGGGACCCAGTACTTC

d_gene: TRBD2
v_gene: TRBV5-1
j_gene: TRBJ2-5
abundance: -
CDR3aa: CASSEGLAGGPGETQYF
CDR3nt: TGCGCCAGCAGCGAGGGACTAGCGGGAGGGCCGGGGGAGACCCAGTACTTC

d_gene: TRBD2
v_gene: TRBV7-9
j_gene: TRBJ2-2
abundance: few
CDR3aa: CASSLRLASNTGELFF
CDR3nt: TGTGCCAGCAGCCTTAGACTAGCGTCGAACACCGGGGAGCTGTTTTTT

d_gene: TRBD1
v_gene: TRBV18
j_gene: TRBJ1-2
abundance: -
CDR3aa: CASSPARGRTEYGYTF
CDR3nt: TGTGCCAGCTCACCAGCGAGGGGGCGGACTGAATATGGCTACACCTTC

d_gene: TRBD2
v_gene: TRBV5-4
j_gene: TRBJ2-1
abundance: -
CDR3aa: CASSLDSGAYNEQFF
CDR3nt: TGTGCCAGCAGCTTGGATAGCGGGGCGTACAATGAGCAGTTCTTC

d_gene: -
v_gene: TRBV7-9
j_gene: TRBJ2-5
abundance: -
CDR3aa: CASSSGRDQYF
CDR3nt: TGTGCCAGCAGCTCTGGACGGGACCAGTACTTC

d_gene: TRBD1
v_gene: TRBV4-3
j_gene: TRBJ1-6
abundance: -
CDR3aa: CASSQDQGAFSPLHF
CDR3nt: TGCGCCAGCAGCCAAGATCAGGGGGCCTTTTCACCCCTCCACTTT

d_gene: -
v_gene: TRBV7-2
j_gene: TRBJ1-1
abundance: -
CDR3aa: CASSLGGGNMNTEAFF
CDR3nt: TGTGCCAGCAGCCTCGGAGGGGGGAATATGAACACTGAAGCTTTCTTT

d_gene: -
v_gene: TRBV19
j_gene: TRBJ2-7
abundance: -
CDR3aa: CASSTRRGSYEQYF
CDR3nt: TGTGCCAGTAGTACCCGCCGCGGCTCCTACGAGCAGTACTTC

d_gene: TRBD1
v_gene: TRBV14
j_gene: TRBJ1-1
abundance: once
CDR3aa: CASSQVAGGLAFF
CDR3nt: TGTGCCAGCAGCCAAGTGGCAGGGGGCCTAGCTTTCTTT

d_gene: TRBD1
v_gene: TRBV7-6
j_gene: TRBJ1-1
abundance: -
CDR3aa: CASSLAGGMNTEAFF
CDR3nt: TGTGCCAGCAGCTTAGCAGGGGGCATGAACACTGAAGCTTTCTTT

d_gene: -
v_gene: TRBV7-9
j_gene: TRBJ1-1
abundance: -
CDR3aa: CASSRWNTEAFF
CDR3nt: TGTGCCAGCAGTCGGTGGAACACTGAAGCTTTCTTT

d_gene: -
v_gene: TRBV28
j_gene: TRBJ1-5
abundance: few
CDR3aa: CAILGPTPYQPQHF
CDR3nt: TGTGCCATCCTGGGCCCGACACCGTATCAGCCCCAGCATTTT

d_gene: -
v_gene: TRBV28
j_gene: TRBJ1-1
abundance: -
CDR3aa: CASSYPFVSYGKPDFNTEAFF
CDR3nt: TGTGCCAGCAGTTACCCTTTCGTCTCGTATGGCAAACCGGATTTTAACACTGAAGCTTTCTTT

d_gene: -
v_gene: TRBV18
j_gene: TRBJ2-5
abundance: -
CDR3aa: CASSPRRGGETQYF
CDR3nt: TGTGCCAGCTCACCACGAAGAGGGGGAGAGACCCAGTACTTC

d_gene: TRBD2
v_gene: TRBV28
j_gene: TRBJ2-2
abundance: -
CDR3aa: CASSSLVPSGVPGELFF
CDR3nt: TGTGCCAGCAGTTCTTTAGTCCCTAGCGGAGTGCCCGGGGAGCTGTTTTTT

d_gene: TRBD1
v_gene: TRBV9
j_gene: TRBJ1-3
abundance: -
CDR3aa: CASRRDRDSGNTIYF
CDR3nt: TGTGCCAGCAGACGAGACAGGGACAGTGGAAACACCATATATTTT

d_gene: -
v_gene: TRBV5-1
j_gene: TRBJ2-3
abundance: -
CDR3aa: CASSYSAGGADTQYF
CDR3nt: TGCGCCAGCAGTTATTCGGCAGGTGGCGCAGATACGCAGTATTTT

d_gene: -
v_gene: TRBV6-5
j_gene: TRBJ1-2
abundance: -
CDR3aa: CASSYSGGRLYTF
CDR3nt: TGTGCCAGCAGTTACTCGGGGGGACGGCTCTACACCTTC

d_gene: -
v_gene: TRBV28
j_gene: TRBJ2-7
abundance: -
CDR3aa: CASSFPTPYEQYF
CDR3nt: TGTGCCAGCAGTTTTCCCACCCCCTACGAGCAGTACTTC

d_gene: TRBD1
v_gene: TRBV6-1
j_gene: TRBJ1-4
abundance: -
CDR3aa: CASSAPPGGGDEKLFF
CDR3nt: TGTGCCAGCAGTGCGCCCCCGGGAGGGGGCGATGAAAAACTGTTTTTT

d_gene: -
v_gene: TRBV9
j_gene: TRBJ1-2
abundance: -
CDR3aa: CASRLSPVANYGYTF
CDR3nt: TGTGCCAGCAGACTGTCCCCGGTAGCTAACTATGGCTACACCTTC

d_gene: TRBD1
v_gene: TRBV18
j_gene: TRBJ1-5
abundance: few
CDR3aa: CASSPQGAQPQHF
CDR3nt: TGTGCCAGCTCACCACAGGGGGCTCAGCCCCAGCATTTT

d_gene: -
v_gene: TRBV5-1
j_gene: TRBJ2-5
abundance: -
CDR3aa: CASSLPTQETQYF
CDR3nt: TGCGCCAGCAGCCTGCCCACCCAAGAGACCCAGTACTTC

d_gene: -
v_gene: TRBV4-2
j_gene: TRBJ2-5
abundance: -
CDR3aa: CASSRGTEGAETQYF
CDR3nt: TGTGCCAGCAGCCGAGGGACCGAAGGCGCGGAGACCCAGTACTTC

d_gene: -
v_gene: TRBV6-6
j_gene: TRBJ2-5
abundance: once
CDR3aa: CASSYGGKQETQYF
CDR3nt: TGTGCCAGCAGTTATGGGGGGAAGCAAGAGACCCAGTACTTC

d_gene: -
v_gene: TRBV5-5
j_gene: TRBJ1-1
abundance: -
CDR3aa: CASSPVAGLGNTEAFF
CDR3nt: TGTGCCAGCAGCCCGGTCGCAGGTTTGGGGAACACTGAAGCTTTCTTT

d_gene: TRBD1
v_gene: TRBV6-5
j_gene: TRBJ1-2
abundance: -
CDR3aa: CASSFYGTGVEGYTF
CDR3nt: TGTGCCAGCAGTTTCTACGGGACAGGGGTAGAGGGCTACACCTTC

d_gene: -
v_gene: TRBV14
j_gene: TRBJ1-1
abundance: -
CDR3aa: CASSQDTPRQGQPNTEAFF
CDR3nt: TGTGCCAGCAGCCAAGATACCCCCCGACAAGGACAACCCAACACTGAAGCTTTCTTT

d_gene: -
v_gene: TRBV28
j_gene: TRBJ2-5
abundance: -
CDR3aa: CASSSLRLGETQYF
CDR3nt: TGTGCCAGCAGTTCCCTCCGACTAGGGGAGACCCAGTACTTC

d_gene: TRBD1
v_gene: TRBV7-9
j_gene: TRBJ1-1
abundance: -
CDR3aa: CASSYYAGQAQNTEAFF
CDR3nt: TGTGCCAGCAGCTATTACGCCGGACAGGCCCAAAACACTGAAGCTTTCTTT

d_gene: -
v_gene: TRBV7-2
j_gene: TRBJ2-7
abundance: -
CDR3aa: CASSLRGPGSYEQYF
CDR3nt: TGTGCCAGCAGCTTAAGGGGCCCAGGGTCCTACGAGCAGTACTTC

d_gene: TRBD1
v_gene: TRBV7-8
j_gene: TRBJ1-2
abundance: once
CDR3aa: CASSQGQGLNYGYTF
CDR3nt: TGTGCCAGCAGCCAAGGACAGGGTCTTAACTATGGCTACACCTTC

d_gene: TRBD1
v_gene: TRBV15
j_gene: TRBJ1-6
abundance: -
CDR3aa: CATSRQGVAPLHF
CDR3nt: TGTGCCACCAGCCGACAGGGCGTCGCACCCCTCCACTTT

d_gene: -
v_gene: TRBV6-5
j_gene: TRBJ2-5
abundance: -
CDR3aa: CASKSTQETQYF
CDR3nt: TGTGCCAGCAAGAGCACGCAAGAGACCCAGTACTTC

d_gene: -
v_gene: TRBV21-1
j_gene: TRBJ2-7
abundance: -
CDR3aa: CASSLARTVSSVYEQYF
CDR3nt: TGTGCCAGCAGCCTAGCGAGGACGGTGAGTAGCGTTTACGAGCAGTACTTC

d_gene: -
v_gene: TRBV13
j_gene: TRBJ2-2
abundance: -
CDR3aa: CASSSRQRPTGELFF
CDR3nt: TGTGCCAGCAGCTCCCGACAGAGACCCACCGGGGAGCTGTTTTTT

d_gene: TRBD2
v_gene: TRBV11-2
j_gene: TRBJ2-1
abundance: -
CDR3aa: CASTPYMREAGLFF
CDR3nt: TGTGCCAGCACGCCTTATATGCGGGAGGCGGGCCTGTTCTTC

d_gene: TRBD2
v_gene: TRBV11-2
j_gene: TRBJ2-5
abundance: -
CDR3aa: CASSLGTSGTTKETQYF
CDR3nt: TGTGCCAGCAGCTTAGGGACTAGCGGTACAACTAAAGAGACCCAGTACTTC

d_gene: TRBD1
v_gene: TRBV30
j_gene: TRBJ1-6
abundance: once
CDR3aa: CAWSKKTGEHSPLHF
CDR3nt: TGTGCCTGGAGTAAGAAGACAGGGGAACATTCACCCCTCCACTTT